This is a list of T cell receptor beta chains from one sample in a study of graft-versus-host responses after intestinal transplantation. For these receptors, no antigen is known. Repertoires were generated with immunoSEQ multiplex PCR, while TCRdb's copy carries only in-frame clones and drops some. Of tens of thousands of clones in the sample, 80% to 95% are singletons; the top ten hold 0.3% to 0.35%. Source: unstimulated CD4+ T cells sorted from spleen or lymph node cells, taken before transplant. These receptors all stem from a human donor who was the organ donor for an intestinal transplant. Each CDR3 is given with its conserved first and last residue. The D gene is left open where the match is weak. Size values are once, few and many counts, or a class for expanded clones, and some rows have none.

cdr3_nt | cdr3_aa | d_call | v_call | clone_size | j_call
TGTGCCAGTAGTAGGCGGTTTGGACTAGCGGGAGGGCCTAATGAGCAGTTCTTC | CASSRRFGLAGGPNEQFF | TRBD2 | TRBV19 | - | TRBJ2-1
TGTGCCAGCAGATTGTCGGGACTAGCGGGGGGGCCTAGCACCGGGGAGCTGTTTTTT | CASRLSGLAGGPSTGELFF | TRBD2 | TRBV27 | - | TRBJ2-2
TGTGCCAGCAGCTTAACTGGCGGGGGCCGCACAGATACGCAGTATTTT | CASSLTGGGRTDTQYF | - | TRBV7-9 | - | TRBJ2-3
TGTGCCTGGAAAACAGGGGGAATAGGGGAGCTGTTTTTT | CAWKTGGIGELFF | TRBD1 | TRBV30 | - | TRBJ2-2
TGCGCCAGCAGTCCCGGACTGATTGAGGGGCAGTTCTTC | CASSPGLIEGQFF | - | TRBV5-1 | - | TRBJ2-1
TGCGCCAGCAGACAGGCGGGGAACTATGGCTACACCTTC | CASRQAGNYGYTF | - | TRBV4-1 | few | TRBJ1-2
TGTGCCAGCAGCTTGGAACTAGCAATCGATGAGCAGTTCTTC | CASSLELAIDEQFF | - | TRBV11-2 | once | TRBJ2-1
TGTGCCAGCTCTCAGGGACAGGGCACCGCTAGTGGAGGCTACACCTTC | CASSQGQGTASGGYTF | TRBD1 | TRBV18 | - | TRBJ1-2
TGCAGCGTGCTGCCGGGACAGGGGGCGTCCTCTGGGGCCAACGTCCTGACTTTC | CSVLPGQGASSGANVLTF | TRBD1 | TRBV29-1 | - | TRBJ2-6
TGTGCCAGCAGTGAAGTTGGCCAGGCCTTTGGCAATCAGCCCCAGCATTTT | CASSEVGQAFGNQPQHF | - | TRBV6-1 | once | TRBJ1-5
TGTGCCAGCAGCGTCGGACTGCACAATGAGCAGTTCTTC | CASSVGLHNEQFF | - | TRBV7-3 | once | TRBJ2-1
TGCAGCGTGAGGGTTTTCGATGAGCAGTTCTTC | CSVRVFDEQFF | - | TRBV29-1 | - | TRBJ2-1
TGTGCCAGCAGCTCGGACAGGTCCACCTACAATGAGCAGTTCTTC | CASSSDRSTYNEQFF | TRBD1 | TRBV7-2 | - | TRBJ2-1
TGTGCCAGCAGCCCTAGTGGTAGCGTCTTCTCTGGGGCCAACGTCCTGACTTTC | CASSPSGSVFSGANVLTF | - | TRBV9 | - | TRBJ2-6
TGTGCCAGCAGTGAAGGGGGACTAGCGGAGAACCCCTACGAGCAGTACTTC | CASSEGGLAENPYEQYF | TRBD2 | TRBV6-1 | - | TRBJ2-7
TGCGCCAGCAGTGAATCGGGACAGGGCGTTTTGACTAATGAAAAACTGTTTTTT | CASSESGQGVLTNEKLFF | TRBD1 | TRBV10-2 | - | TRBJ1-4
TGTGCCAGCAGTTACGTGGACAGAAAATACGAGCAGTACTTC | CASSYVDRKYEQYF | - | TRBV6-5 | - | TRBJ2-7
TGTGCCAGTAGTGAGACAGTTCGCACTGAAGCTTTCTTT | CASSETVRTEAFF | - | TRBV19 | - | TRBJ1-1
TGCAGCGTTGGGGGGACAGGGCCAGGGACTGAAGCTTTCTTT | CSVGGTGPGTEAFF | TRBD1 | TRBV29-1 | - | TRBJ1-1
TGTGCCAGCAAGTCAGGGGGCAGGAGTAGAGAAAAACTGTTTTTT | CASKSGGRSREKLFF | TRBD1 | TRBV6-5 | - | TRBJ1-4
TGTGCTAGTGGCCCACCCTCACCGACAGGGGTTAACACTGAAGCTTTCTTT | CASGPPSPTGVNTEAFF | TRBD1 | TRBV12-5 | - | TRBJ1-1
TGTGCCAGCAGCGATTCTGACAGGGTTGGGGCCAACGTCCTGACTTTC | CASSDSDRVGANVLTF | - | TRBV21-1 | - | TRBJ2-6
TGTGCCAGCAGCTGGAGAGGAGTCACTGAAGCTTTCTTT | CASSWRGVTEAFF | - | TRBV5-8 | - | TRBJ1-1
TGTGCCGTTCGGGGTACTAGCACAGATACGCAGTATTTT | CAVRGTSTDTQYF | - | TRBV7-6 | once | TRBJ2-3
TGTGCCAGTAGTATGGCGGAGACTAGCTCCTACGAGCAGTACTTC | CASSMAETSSYEQYF | - | TRBV19 | - | TRBJ2-7
TGTGCCAGCAGCTACCGGACAGGGGGGACCTCCTTCCTCTACGAGCAGTACTTC | CASSYRTGGTSFLYEQYF | TRBD1 | TRBV11-2 | - | TRBJ2-7
TGCGCCAGCAGCCGCACAGGGGCGTCTGGAAACACCATATATTTT | CASSRTGASGNTIYF | TRBD1 | TRBV4-1 | - | TRBJ1-3
TGTGCCAGCAGCTCGGGGGGGGTCCCGGTCCTCTATGGCTACACCTTC | CASSSGGVPVLYGYTF | - | TRBV7-9 | - | TRBJ1-2